The clone carrying this T cell receptor (beta chain) was detected ten times or more. The antigen remains unidentified. The data stem from a study of response to subunit inactivated influenza vaccine. Study results and caveats: It was suggested by the authors that few new T cells are recruited by each seasonal influenza vaccination.

TCRdb re-derived calls from the RT-PCR reads in MiXCR, one entry per CDR3 protein. The data hold fewer than 600,000 distinct CDR3 sequences, with more than 7% observed a single time. The CDR3 totals 12 residues. Germline CDR1 DFQATT, CDR2 SNEGSKA (reference sequence). Trimming shortened V by 8 bases and J by 0 bases, and 10 bases separated the two germline ends. V and J are TRBV20-1 and TRBJ2-5; no reliable D call. This TCR was sampled from a man aged 45-69 years who received an inactivated influenza vaccine. Here the sequenced sample was PBMCs from blood, taken roughly 24 months after vaccination. The CDR3 loop reads CSPTSNQETQYF. For the CDR3, the DNA is TGCAGTCCCACATCCAACCAAGAGACCCAGTACTTC.